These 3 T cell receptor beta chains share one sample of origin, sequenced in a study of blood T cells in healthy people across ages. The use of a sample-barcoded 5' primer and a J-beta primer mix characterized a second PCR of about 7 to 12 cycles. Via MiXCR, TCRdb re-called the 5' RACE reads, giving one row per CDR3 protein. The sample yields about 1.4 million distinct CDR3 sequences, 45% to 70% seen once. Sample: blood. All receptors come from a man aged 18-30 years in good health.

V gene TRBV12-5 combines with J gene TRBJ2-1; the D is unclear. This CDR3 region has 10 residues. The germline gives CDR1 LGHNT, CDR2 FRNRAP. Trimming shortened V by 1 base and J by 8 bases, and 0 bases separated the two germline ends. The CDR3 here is CASGLDEQFF. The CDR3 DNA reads TGTGCTAGTGGTTTGGATGAGCAGTTCTTC.

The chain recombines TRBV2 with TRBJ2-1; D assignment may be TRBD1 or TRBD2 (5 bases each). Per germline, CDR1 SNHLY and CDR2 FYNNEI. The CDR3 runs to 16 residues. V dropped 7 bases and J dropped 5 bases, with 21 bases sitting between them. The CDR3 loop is CASIPGPIGSNNEQFF. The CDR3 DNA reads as TGTGCCAGCATTCCGGGGCCCATTGGGTCCAACAATGAGCAGTTCTTC.

CDR3 bases: TGTGCCAGCAGTTCCCCTGACTTTTTGGGGGACTCCTACAATGAGCAGTTCTTC. This translates into CASSSPDFLGDSYNEQFF. This chain uses TRBV6-2 or TRBV6-3 with TRBJ2-1; D possibly matches TRBD1 or TRBD2 (5 bases each). Germline CDR1 MNHEY, CDR2 SVGEGT. The CDR3 totals 18 residues. V shed 4 bases and J shed 0 bases, with 19 bases lying between them.